The table lists the clone carrying this TCR beta chain with a count of one. Its target is unknown. The data are from a study of T cells after yellow fever vaccination. Germline V lookup: CDR1 MNHNS, CDR2 SASEGT. Trimming removed 3 bases at V and 0 bases at J, with 12 bases between. The CDR3 has 16 residues. Template-switching 5'RACE yielded the TCR cDNA; a universal primer site and UMIs were added in the process. TCRdb itself ran the 5' RACE reads through MiXCR, one entry per CDR3 protein. The sample has 400,000 or so distinct CDR3 sequences; around 20% are singletons. Broader study findings: At around 95% for CD4 and 70% to 90% for CD8, most primary-vaccination clones showed up again after the booster. Peaking on day 5 versus 15, the secondary response was faster but weaker.

The TCR sequence derives from a young man who received the YFV17D yellow fever vaccine. This sequence joins TRBV6-1 and TRBJ1-3; a possible D gene is TRBD1 (6 bases). The source was PBMCs, collected before the yellow fever booster vaccination. Written as DNA, the CDR3 is TGTGCCAGCAGTGAGGGGGGCACCTACTCTGGAAACACCATATATTTT. It translates to CASSEGGTYSGNTIYF.